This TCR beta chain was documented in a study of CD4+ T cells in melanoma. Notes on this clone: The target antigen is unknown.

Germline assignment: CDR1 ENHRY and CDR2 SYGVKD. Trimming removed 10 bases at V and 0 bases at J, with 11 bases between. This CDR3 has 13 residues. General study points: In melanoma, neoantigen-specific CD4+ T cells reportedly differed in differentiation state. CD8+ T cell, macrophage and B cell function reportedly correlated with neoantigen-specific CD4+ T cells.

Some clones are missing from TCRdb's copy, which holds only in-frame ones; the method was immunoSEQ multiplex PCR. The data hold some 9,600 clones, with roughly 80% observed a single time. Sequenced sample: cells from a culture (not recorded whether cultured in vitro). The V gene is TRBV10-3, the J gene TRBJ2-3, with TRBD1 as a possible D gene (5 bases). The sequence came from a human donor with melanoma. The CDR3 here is CATTTASTDTQYF. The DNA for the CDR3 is TGTGCCACTACGACAGCTAGCACAGATACGCAGTATTTT.